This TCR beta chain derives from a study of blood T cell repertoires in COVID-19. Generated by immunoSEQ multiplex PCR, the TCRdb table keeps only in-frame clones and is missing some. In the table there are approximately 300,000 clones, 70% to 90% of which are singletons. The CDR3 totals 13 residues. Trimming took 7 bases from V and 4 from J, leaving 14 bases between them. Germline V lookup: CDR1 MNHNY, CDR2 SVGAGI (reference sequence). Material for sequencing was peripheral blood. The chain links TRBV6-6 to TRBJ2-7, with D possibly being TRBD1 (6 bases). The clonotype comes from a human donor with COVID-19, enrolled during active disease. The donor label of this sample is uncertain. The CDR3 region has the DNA TGTGCCAGCACTCCGACAGGCGTATACGAGCAGTACTTC. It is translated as CASTPTGVYEQYF.